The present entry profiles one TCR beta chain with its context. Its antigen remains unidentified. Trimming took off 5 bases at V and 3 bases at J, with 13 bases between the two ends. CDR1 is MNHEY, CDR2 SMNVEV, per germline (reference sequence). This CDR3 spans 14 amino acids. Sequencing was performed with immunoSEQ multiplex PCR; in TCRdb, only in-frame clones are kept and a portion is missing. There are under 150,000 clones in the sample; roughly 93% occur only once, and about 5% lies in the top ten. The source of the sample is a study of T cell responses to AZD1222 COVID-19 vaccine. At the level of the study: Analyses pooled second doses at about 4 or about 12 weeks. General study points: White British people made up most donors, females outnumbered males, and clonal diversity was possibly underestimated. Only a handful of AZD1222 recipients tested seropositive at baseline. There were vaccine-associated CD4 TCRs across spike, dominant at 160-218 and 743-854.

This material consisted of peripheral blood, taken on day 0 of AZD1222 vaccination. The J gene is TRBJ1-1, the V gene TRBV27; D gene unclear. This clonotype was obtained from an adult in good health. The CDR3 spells CASSGIVEDTEAFF. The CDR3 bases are TGTGCCAGCAGTGGAATAGTGGAGGACACTGAAGCTTTCTTT.